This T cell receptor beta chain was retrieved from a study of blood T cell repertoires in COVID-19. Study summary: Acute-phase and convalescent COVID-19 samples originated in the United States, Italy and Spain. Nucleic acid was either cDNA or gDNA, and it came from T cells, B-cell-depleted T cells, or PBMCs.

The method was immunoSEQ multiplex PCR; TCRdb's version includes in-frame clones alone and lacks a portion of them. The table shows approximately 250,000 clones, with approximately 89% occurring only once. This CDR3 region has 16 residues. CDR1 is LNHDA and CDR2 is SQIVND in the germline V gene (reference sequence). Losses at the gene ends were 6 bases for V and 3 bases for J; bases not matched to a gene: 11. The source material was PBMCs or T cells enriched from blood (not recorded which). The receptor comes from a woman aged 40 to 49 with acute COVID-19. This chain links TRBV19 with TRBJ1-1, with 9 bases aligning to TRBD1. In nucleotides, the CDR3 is TGTGCCAGTAGAGGGACAGGGTGGTATTCGGACACTGAAGCTTTCTTT. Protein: CASRGTGWYSDTEAFF.